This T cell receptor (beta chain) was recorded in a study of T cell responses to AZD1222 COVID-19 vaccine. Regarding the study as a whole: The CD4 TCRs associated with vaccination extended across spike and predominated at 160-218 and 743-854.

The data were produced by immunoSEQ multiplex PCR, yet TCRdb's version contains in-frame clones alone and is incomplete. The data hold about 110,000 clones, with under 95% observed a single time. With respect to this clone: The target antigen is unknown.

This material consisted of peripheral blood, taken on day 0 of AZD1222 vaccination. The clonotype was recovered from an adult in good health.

The CDR3 spells CASSPTSTSGGANEQFF. DNA for the CDR3: TGCGCCAGCAGCCCAACCTCTACTAGCGGGGGGGCGAATGAGCAGTTCTTC. This rearrangement joins TRBV5-1 to TRBJ2-1; 13 bases align to TRBD2. CDR3 length: 17 residues. Germline V gives CDR1 SGHRS, CDR2 YFSETQ. The V gene end was trimmed by 4 bases and the J gene end by 7 bases; junction bases not matched to a gene: 11.